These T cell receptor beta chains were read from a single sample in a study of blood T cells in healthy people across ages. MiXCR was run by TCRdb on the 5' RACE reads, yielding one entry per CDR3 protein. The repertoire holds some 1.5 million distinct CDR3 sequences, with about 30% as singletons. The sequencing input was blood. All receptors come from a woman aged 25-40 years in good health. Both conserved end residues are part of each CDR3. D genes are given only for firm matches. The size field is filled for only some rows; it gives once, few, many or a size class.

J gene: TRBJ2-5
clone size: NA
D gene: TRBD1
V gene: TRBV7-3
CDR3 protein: CASSATRTGVETQYF
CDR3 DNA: TGTGCCAGCAGCGCTACCCGGACAGGGGTCGAGACCCAGTACTTC

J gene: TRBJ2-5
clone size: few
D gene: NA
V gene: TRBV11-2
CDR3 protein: CASSKRDPAGETQYF
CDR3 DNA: TGTGCCAGCAGCAAACGGGACCCCGCGGGGGAGACCCAGTACTTC

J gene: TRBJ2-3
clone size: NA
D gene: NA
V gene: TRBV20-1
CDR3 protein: CSARDPGTSDTQYF
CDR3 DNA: TGCAGTGCTAGAGATCCGGGAACCTCAGATACGCAGTATTTT

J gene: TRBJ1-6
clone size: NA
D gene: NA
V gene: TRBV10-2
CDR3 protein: CASSESTENSPLHF
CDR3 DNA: TGCGCCAGCAGTGAGTCGACAGAGAATTCACCCCTCCACTTT

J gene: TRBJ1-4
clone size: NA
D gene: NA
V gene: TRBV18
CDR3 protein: CASSSMETTNEKLFF
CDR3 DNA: TGTGCCAGCTCATCCATGGAGACAACTAATGAAAAACTGTTTTTT

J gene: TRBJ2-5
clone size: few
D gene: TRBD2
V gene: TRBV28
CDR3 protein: CASSLYSGGVQETQYF
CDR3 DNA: TGTGCCAGCAGTTTATATAGCGGGGGAGTCCAAGAGACCCAGTACTTC

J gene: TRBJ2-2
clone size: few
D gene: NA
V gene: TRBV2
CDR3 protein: CASSQDSQGLGELFF
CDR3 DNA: TGTGCCAGCAGTCAGGACAGCCAGGGTTTAGGGGAGCTGTTTTTT

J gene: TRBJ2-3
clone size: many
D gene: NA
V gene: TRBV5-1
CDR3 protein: CASKDTGSTDTQYF
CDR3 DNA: TGCGCCAGCAAGGACACCGGGAGCACAGATACGCAGTATTTT

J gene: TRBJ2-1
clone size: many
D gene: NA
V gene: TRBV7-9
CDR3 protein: CASSRSLGEQFF
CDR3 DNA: TGTGCCAGCAGCCGTTCTCTAGGTGAGCAGTTCTTC

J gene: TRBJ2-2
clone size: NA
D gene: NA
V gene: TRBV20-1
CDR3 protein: CSASPFGPGELFF
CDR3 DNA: TGCAGTGCCAGCCCTTTTGGTCCCGGGGAGCTGTTTTTT

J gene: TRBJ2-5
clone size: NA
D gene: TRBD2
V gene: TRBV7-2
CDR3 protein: CAILRTSGGAQTQYF
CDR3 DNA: TGTGCCATCCTACGGACTAGCGGGGGGGCTCAGACCCAGTACTTC

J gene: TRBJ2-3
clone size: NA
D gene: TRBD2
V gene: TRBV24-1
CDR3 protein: CATSDLAGGLTDTQYF
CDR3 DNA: TGTGCCACCAGTGATTTGGCGGGGGGGCTTACAGATACGCAGTATTTT

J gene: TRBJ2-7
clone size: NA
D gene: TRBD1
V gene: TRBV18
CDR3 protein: CASSPRLGTGTYEQYF
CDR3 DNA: TGTGCCAGCTCACCACGTCTCGGGACAGGCACCTACGAGCAGTACTTC

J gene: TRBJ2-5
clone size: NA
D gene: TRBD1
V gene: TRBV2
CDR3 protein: CASSEQYRGLQETQYF
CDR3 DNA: TGTGCCAGCAGTGAACAATACAGGGGGTTGCAAGAGACCCAGTACTTC

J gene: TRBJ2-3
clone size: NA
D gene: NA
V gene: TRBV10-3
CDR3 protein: CAISEEDSRRDTQYF
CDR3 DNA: TGTGCCATCAGTGAGGAGGACAGTAGACGAGATACGCAGTATTTT

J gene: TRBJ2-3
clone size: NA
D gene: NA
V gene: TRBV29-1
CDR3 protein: CSVGASSSTDTQYF
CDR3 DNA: TGCAGCGTTGGAGCAAGCTCTAGCACAGATACGCAGTATTTT

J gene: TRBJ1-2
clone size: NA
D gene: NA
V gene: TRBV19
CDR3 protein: CASTFDQGDMDGYTF
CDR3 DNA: TGTGCCAGTACCTTCGACCAGGGTGATATGGATGGCTACACCTTC

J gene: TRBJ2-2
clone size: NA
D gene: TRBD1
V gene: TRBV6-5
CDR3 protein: CASSYRVRGFSGERFF
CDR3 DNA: TGTGCCAGCAGTTACAGGGTCAGGGGGTTCTCCGGGGAGCGGTTTTTT

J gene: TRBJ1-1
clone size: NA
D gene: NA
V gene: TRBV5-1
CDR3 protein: CASSSEAWNNEAFF
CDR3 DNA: TGCGCCAGCAGCTCAGAGGCATGGAATAACGAAGCTTTCTTT

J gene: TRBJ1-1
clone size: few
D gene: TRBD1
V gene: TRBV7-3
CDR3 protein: CASRKGAGNTEAFF
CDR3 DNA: TGTGCCAGCAGAAAGGGGGCAGGGAACACTGAAGCTTTCTTT

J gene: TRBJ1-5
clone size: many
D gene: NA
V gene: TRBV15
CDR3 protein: CATSTRGGSGSQPQHF
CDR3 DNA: TGTGCCACCAGCACCCGGGGCGGGTCAGGAAGTCAGCCCCAGCATTTT

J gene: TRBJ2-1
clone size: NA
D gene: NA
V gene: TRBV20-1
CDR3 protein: CSASTPNEQFF
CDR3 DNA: TGCAGTGCTAGTACGCCCAATGAGCAGTTCTTC

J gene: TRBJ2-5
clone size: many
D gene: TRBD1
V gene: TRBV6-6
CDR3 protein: CASSYTGEQETQYF
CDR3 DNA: TGTGCCAGCAGTTATACAGGGGAGCAAGAGACCCAGTACTTC

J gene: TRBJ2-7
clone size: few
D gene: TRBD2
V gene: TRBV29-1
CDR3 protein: CSVEGEGFYEQYF
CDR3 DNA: TGCAGCGTTGAGGGGGAGGGGTTTTACGAGCAGTACTTC

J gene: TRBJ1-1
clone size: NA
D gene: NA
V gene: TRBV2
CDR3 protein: CASSGSPGRKTFF
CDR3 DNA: TGTGCCAGCAGTGGGTCCCCGGGGAGAAAAACTTTCTTT

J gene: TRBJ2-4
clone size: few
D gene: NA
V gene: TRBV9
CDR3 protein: CASSVDLAKNIQYF
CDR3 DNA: TGTGCCAGCAGCGTAGACCTAGCCAAAAACATTCAGTACTTC

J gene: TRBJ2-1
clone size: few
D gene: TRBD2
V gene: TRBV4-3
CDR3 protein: CASSPTGTSGRPYNEQFF
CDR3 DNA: TGCGCCAGCAGCCCTACCGGGACTAGCGGGAGACCCTACAATGAGCAGTTCTTC

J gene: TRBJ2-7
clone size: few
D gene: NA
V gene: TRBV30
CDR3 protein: CAWNRDRFTYEQYF
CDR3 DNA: TGTGCCTGGAACCGGGATCGTTTTACCTACGAGCAGTACTTC

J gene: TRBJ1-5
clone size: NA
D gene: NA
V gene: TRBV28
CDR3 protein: CASTPGVYQPQHF
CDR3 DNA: TGTGCCAGCACCCCGGGTGTTTATCAGCCCCAGCATTTT

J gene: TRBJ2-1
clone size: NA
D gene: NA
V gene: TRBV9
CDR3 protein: CAGSVEPQPAYNEQFF
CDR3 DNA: TGTGCCGGCAGCGTAGAGCCGCAACCGGCCTACAATGAGCAGTTCTTC

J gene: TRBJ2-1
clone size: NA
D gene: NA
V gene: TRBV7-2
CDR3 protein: CASSLGVAGSSYNEQFF
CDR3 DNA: TGTGCCAGCAGCTTAGGGGTGGCGGGAAGCTCCTACAATGAGCAGTTCTTC

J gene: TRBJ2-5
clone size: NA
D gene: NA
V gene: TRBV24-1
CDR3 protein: CATSDGGAALAETQYF
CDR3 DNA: TGTGCCACCAGTGATGGGGGGGCCGCCTTGGCAGAGACCCAGTACTTC

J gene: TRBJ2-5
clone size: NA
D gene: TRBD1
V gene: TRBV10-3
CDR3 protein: CASGTGVQETQYF
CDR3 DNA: TGTGCCAGCGGGACAGGGGTCCAAGAGACCCAGTACTTC

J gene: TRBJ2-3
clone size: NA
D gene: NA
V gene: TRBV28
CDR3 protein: CASTTGITDTQYF
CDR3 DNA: TGTGCCAGCACGACAGGAATCACAGATACGCAGTATTTT

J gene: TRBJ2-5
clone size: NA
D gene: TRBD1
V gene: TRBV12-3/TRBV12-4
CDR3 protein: CASKTRGQEETQYF
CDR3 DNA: TGTGCCAGCAAAACCAGGGGGCAGGAAGAGACCCAGTACTTC

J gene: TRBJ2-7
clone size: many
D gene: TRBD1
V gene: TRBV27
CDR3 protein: CASRLGQGPYEQYF
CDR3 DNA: TGTGCCAGTCGTCTGGGACAGGGCCCCTACGAGCAGTACTTC

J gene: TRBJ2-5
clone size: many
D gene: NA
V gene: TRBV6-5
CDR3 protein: CAAGGETQYF
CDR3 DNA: TGTGCCGCGGGCGGAGAGACCCAGTACTTC

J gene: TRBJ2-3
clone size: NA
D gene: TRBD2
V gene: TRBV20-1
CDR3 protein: CSARGTTRYTDTQYF
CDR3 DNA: TGCAGTGCTAGGGGGACTACCCGTTACACAGATACGCAGTATTTT

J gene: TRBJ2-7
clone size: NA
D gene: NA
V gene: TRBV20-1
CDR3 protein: CSSDRNNEQYF
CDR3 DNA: TGCAGTTCGGACAGAAACAATGAGCAGTACTTC

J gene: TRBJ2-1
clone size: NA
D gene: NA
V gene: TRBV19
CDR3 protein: CASSMRGGNEQFF
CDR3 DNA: TGTGCCAGTAGTATGAGGGGAGGCAATGAGCAGTTCTTC

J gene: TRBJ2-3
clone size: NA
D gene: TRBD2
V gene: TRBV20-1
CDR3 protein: CSETRLAGVEDTQYF
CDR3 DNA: TGCAGTGAGACTAGACTAGCGGGAGTGGAAGATACGCAGTATTTT

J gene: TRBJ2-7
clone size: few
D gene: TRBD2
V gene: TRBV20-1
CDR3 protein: CSAPRRAGGLEQYF
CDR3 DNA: TGCAGTGCTCCCAGGAGAGCGGGAGGGCTCGAGCAGTACTTC

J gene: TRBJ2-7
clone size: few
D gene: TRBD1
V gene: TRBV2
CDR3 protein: CASSRDRPSEQYF
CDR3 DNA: TGTGCCAGCAGTAGGGACAGGCCATCGGAGCAGTACTTC

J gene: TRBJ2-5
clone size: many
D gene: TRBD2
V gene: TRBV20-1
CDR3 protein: CSARDGILAGEETQYF
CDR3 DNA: TGCAGTGCTAGAGACGGAATACTAGCGGGAGAAGAGACCCAGTACTTC

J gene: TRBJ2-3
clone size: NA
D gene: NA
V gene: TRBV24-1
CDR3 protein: CATRGGGPTDTQYF
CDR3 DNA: TGTGCCACCAGAGGGGGAGGACCCACAGATACGCAGTATTTT

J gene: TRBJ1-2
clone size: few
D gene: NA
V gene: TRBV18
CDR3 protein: CASSPETAGYTF
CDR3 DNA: TGTGCCAGCTCACCAGAGACGGCTGGCTACACCTTC

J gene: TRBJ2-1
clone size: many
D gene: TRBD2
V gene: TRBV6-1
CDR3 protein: CASASGGTYNEQFF
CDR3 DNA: TGTGCCAGCGCTAGCGGGGGTACCTACAATGAGCAGTTCTTC

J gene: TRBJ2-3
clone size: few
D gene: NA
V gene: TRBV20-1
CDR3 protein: CSAREGGKPSDTQYF
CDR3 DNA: TGCAGTGCTAGGGAGGGCGGGAAGCCCTCAGATACGCAGTATTTT

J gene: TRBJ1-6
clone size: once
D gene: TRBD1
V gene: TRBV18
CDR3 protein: CASSLSKDRRNSPLHF
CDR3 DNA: TGTGCCAGCTCACTTTCGAAGGACAGGAGGAATTCACCCCTCCACTTT

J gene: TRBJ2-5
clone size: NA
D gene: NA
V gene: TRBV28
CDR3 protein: CASSPPTASRGTQYF
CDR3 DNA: TGTGCCAGCAGTCCACCGACAGCATCCCGGGGGACCCAGTACTTC

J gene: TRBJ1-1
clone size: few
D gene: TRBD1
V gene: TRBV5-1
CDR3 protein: CASSLPGQGSEAFF
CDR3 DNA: TGCGCCAGCAGCTTGCCGGGACAGGGCTCTGAAGCTTTCTTT

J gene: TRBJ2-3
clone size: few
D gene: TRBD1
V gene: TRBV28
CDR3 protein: CASSLGATGGKLYF
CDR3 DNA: TGTGCCAGCAGTCTGGGGGCGACAGGGGGCAAGCTGTATTTT

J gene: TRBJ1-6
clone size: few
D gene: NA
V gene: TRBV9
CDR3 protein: CASSVGLSYNSPLHF
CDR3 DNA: TGTGCCAGCAGCGTAGGCCTCTCCTATAATTCACCCCTCCACTTT

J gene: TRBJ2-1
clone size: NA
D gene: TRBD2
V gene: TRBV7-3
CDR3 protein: CASSLTRTGGAEQFF
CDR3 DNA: TGTGCCAGCAGCTTGACCAGAACCGGGGGGGCTGAGCAGTTCTTC

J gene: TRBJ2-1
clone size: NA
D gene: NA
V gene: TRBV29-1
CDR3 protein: CSARSPSVDEQFF
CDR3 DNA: TGCAGCGCTCGGAGCCCCTCGGTCGATGAGCAGTTCTTC